A single sample gave rise to the 27 T cell receptor beta chains below, sequenced in a study of T cell responses to AZD1222 COVID-19 vaccine (dated by TCRdb to the early 2020s). The sample's time point label is to be understood as: about 28 days (+/-7) after the second vaccine dose. Receptor amplification or capture employed the immunoSEQ multiplex PCR assay. In TCRdb, the immuneACCESS table is reduced to in-frame sequences with V and J assigned. These tables do not hold every clone; where another copy was compared, an unresolved V gene accounts for under half, and the others remain unexplained. The sample has roughly 130,000 clones on record, about 93% of them singletons. Under 4.5% of the sample lies in the top ten. Sequences were derived from peripheral blood, sampled 28 days after the second AZD1222 dose. The receptors here all came from an adult who received the AZD1222 COVID-19 vaccine.

The V gene is TRBV5-1, the J gene TRBJ2-3; unclear D gene. This CDR3 region has 14 residues. Germline lookup yields CDR1 SGHRS and CDR2 YFSETQ. Trimming took off 7 bases at V and 2 bases at J, with 14 bases between the two ends. The CDR3 spells CASASTGTTDTQYF. CDR3 nucleotide sequence: TGCGCCAGCGCCTCCACTGGCACCACAGATACGCAGTATTTT.

This rearrangement joins TRBV5-1 to TRBJ1-4; D not resolved. CDR3 size: 14 residues. The V and J ends lost 5 bases and 7 bases respectively, with 15 bases between them. Germline V CDR1 and CDR2: SGHRS, YFSETQ. The CDR3 nucleotides read TGCGCCAGCAGTCCAGACGCGGCTAGTGAAAAACTGTTTTTT. It yields the protein CASSPDAASEKLFF.

This clone was detected once. The chain has TRBV4-3 and TRBJ2-3, with 8 nucleotides matching TRBD2. V lost 1 base, J lost 2 bases, and 5 bases stayed unmatched. The CDR3 is 16 residues long. Germline V lookup: CDR1 LGHNA, CDR2 YSLEER. The CDR3 loop reads CASSQGTGGPTDTQYF. The CDR3 bases are TGCGCCAGCAGCCAAGGGACGGGAGGGCCCACAGATACGCAGTATTTT.

The rearrangement uses TRBV18 and TRBJ1-4; 8 bases align to TRBD1. The V segment lost 3 bases and the J segment 2 bases; nucleotides outside the gene matches: 2. CDR3 size: 15 residues. The V gene's germline CDR1 is KGHSH and CDR2 LQKENI. This CDR3 is CASSPSGGTNEKLFF. CDR3 coding DNA: TGTGCCAGCTCACCCTCAGGGGGCACTAATGAAAAACTGTTTTTT.

This sequence joins TRBV6-5 and TRBJ1-6; weak D call: TRBD1 (6 bases). Trimming took 2 bases from V and 7 from J, leaving 12 bases between them. The CDR3 consists of 15 residues. Germline-derived CDR1 and CDR2 are MNHEY and SVGAGI. This CDR3 is CASSYAGTLNSPLHF. Here the CDR3 DNA reads TGTGCCAGCAGTTACGCTGGGACACTAAATTCACCCCTCCACTTT.

This chain uses TRBV7-3 with TRBJ2-1; 8 bases are shared with TRBD1. There are 14 residues in the CDR3. CDR1 and CDR2 from the germline V gene are SGHTA and FQGTGA. With 3 bases clipped from V and 10 bases from J, the junction kept 8 bases outside the gene matches. The CDR3 loop reads CASSFRQGAGEQFF. The DNA of the CDR3 is TGTGCCAGCAGCTTTAGGCAGGGGGCGGGGGAGCAGTTCTTC.

The chain joins TRBV28 to TRBJ1-2; 8 bases are shared with TRBD1. Germline-derived CDR1 and CDR2 are MDHEN and SYDVKM. Trimming removed 3 bases from V and 8 bases from J; junction bases left unmatched: 11. This CDR3 comprises 15 residues. CDR3 sequence (DNA): TGTGCCAGCAGTTTTTCCCCGGACAGGGTTCAAGGCTACACCTTC. It codes for CASSFSPDRVQGYTF.

The chain links TRBV7-2 to TRBJ2-1, with D hard to call. The CDR3 is made up of 15 amino acids. Germline CDR1 is SGHTA and CDR2 is FQGNSA. The ends were cut back, 7 bases at V and 2 bases at J, with 15 bases in the middle. CDR3 region: CASTHSAVTYNEQFF. For the CDR3, the DNA is TGTGCCAGCACCCACTCGGCCGTTACCTACAATGAGCAGTTCTTC.

The chain employs TRBV7-8 and TRBJ2-1; D is unresolved. The ends were cut back, 2 bases at V and 4 bases at J, with 6 bases in the middle. The CDR3 is 13 residues long. Germline V gives CDR1 SGHVS, CDR2 FQNEAQ. The DNA for the CDR3 is TGTGCCAGCAGCTTACCCCCGTACAATGAGCAGTTCTTC. Its protein product is CASSLPPYNEQFF. The complete variable domain, with remaining parts taken from reference TRBV7-8 and TRBJ2-1, reads GAGVSQSPRYKVAKRGQDVALRCDPISGHVSLFWYQQALGQGPEFLTYFQNEAQLDKSGLPSDRFFAERPEGSVSTLKIQRTQQEDSAVYLCASSLPPYNEQFFGPGTRLTVL.

V gene TRBV7-9 combines with J gene TRBJ2-1; D is undetermined. V was pared by 3 bases and J by 7 bases, with 16 bases between. CDR3 length: 15 residues. CDR1 and CDR2 from the germline V gene are SEHNR and FQNEAQ (reference sequence). CDR3 region: CASSLNSHSANEQFF. The CDR3 DNA reads as TGTGCCAGCAGCTTGAATTCCCACAGTGCTAATGAGCAGTTCTTC.

This chain uses TRBV25-1 with TRBJ1-5; D may be TRBD1 (5 bases). V was clipped by 4 bases and J by 3 bases, with 10 bases between them. Germline V gene data show CDR1 as MGHDK and CDR2 as SYGVNS. This CDR3 is built from 14 residues. For the CDR3, the DNA is TGTGCCAGCAGTGTTCGACAGTCCAATCAGCCCCAGCATTTT. Protein: CASSVRQSNQPQHF. The full variable domain, completed using reference TRBV25-1 and TRBJ1-5, is EADIYQTPRYLVIGTGKKITLECSQTMGHDKMYWYQQDPGMELHLIHYSYGVNSTEKGDLSSESTVSRIRTEHFPLTLESARPSHTSQYLCASSVRQSNQPQHFGDGTRLSIL.

The J gene is TRBJ2-7, the V gene TRBV9; perhaps TRBD2 as D (5 bases). V lost 0 bases, J lost 1 base, and 8 bases lay in between. The germline gives CDR1 SGDLS, CDR2 YYNGEE. The CDR3 covers 14 residues. CDR3 protein: CASSVATGSYEQYF. The CDR3 coding sequence is TGTGCCAGCAGCGTAGCCACGGGGTCCTACGAGCAGTACTTC.

V and J are TRBV28 and TRBJ2-7; D ambiguous. The CDR3 extends over 12 amino acids. CDR1 is MDHEN, CDR2 SYDVKM, per germline. V dropped 3 bases and J dropped 1 base, with 4 bases sitting between them. CDR3 bases: TGTGCCAGCAGTTTCCAGTCCTACGAGCAGTACTTC. Translated: CASSFQSYEQYF.

This chain connects TRBV5-4 to TRBJ2-3, with D uncertain. Germline loops: CDR1 SGHNT, CDR2 YYREEE (reference sequence). Trimming took 0 bases from V and 0 from J, leaving 8 bases between them. The CDR3 runs to 15 residues. The CDR3 nucleotides read TGTGCCAGCAGCTTGGGCCTGGGGAGCACAGATACGCAGTATTTT. Translating gives CASSLGLGSTDTQYF.

The chain couples TRBV5-5 to TRBJ1-1; D uncertain. CDR3 length equals 13 residues. V was trimmed by 0 bases and J by 1 base, leaving 4 bases between them. Germline values: CDR1 SGHKS, CDR2 YYEKEE (reference sequence). The chain's CDR3 is CASSLAWNTEAFF. The CDR3 bases are TGTGCCAGCAGCTTGGCGTGGAACACTGAAGCTTTCTTT.

This chain joins TRBV6-5 and TRBJ1-1; a weak D match, TRBD1 (5 bases). The CDR3 contains 15 residues. Trimming pared 1 base from V and 1 base from J, leaving 10 bases between. In germline, CDR1 is MNHEY, CDR2 SVGAGI. The DNA of the CDR3 is TGTGCCAGCAGTTACTTGGGGCAGTCGAACACTGAAGCTTTCTTT. As protein: CASSYLGQSNTEAFF.

The chain carries TRBV5-1 and TRBJ2-7; tentative D call: TRBD1 (6 bases). From germline, CDR1 is SGHRS and CDR2 YFSETQ. V lost 1 base and J lost 3, with 14 bases in between. The CDR3 has 15 amino acids. The DNA for the CDR3 is TGCGCCAGCAGCTTGATGGTAGGGGGAATCTACGAGCAGTACTTC. As protein: CASSLMVGGIYEQYF.

The gene calls are TRBV5-6 and TRBJ1-5; 7 nucleotides match TRBD1. Trimming cost V 4 bases and J 3 bases; bases outside gene matches: 7. The germline CDR1 and CDR2 sequences are SGHDT and YYEEEE. CDR3 length: 15 amino acids. CDR3 in DNA: TGTGCCAGCAGCAAGGCACAGGGGTTCAATCAGCCCCAGCATTTT. Translated: CASSKAQGFNQPQHF.

The V gene is TRBV11-2, the J gene TRBJ2-5, with a possible D match to TRBD2 (6 bases). The germline V gene has CDR1 SGHAT and CDR2 FQNNGV. The CDR3 is made up of 14 amino acids. The V end was cut by 3 bases, the J end by 5 bases, with 13 bases between. CDR3 sequence: CASSFGFRGETQYF. As DNA, the CDR3 is TGTGCCAGCAGCTTTGGCTTCCGGGGGGAGACCCAGTACTTC.

The CDR3, as DNA: TGTGCCACCAGCAGAGATCGAGGGAGCCAATACAATGAGCAGTTCTTC. This gives the protein CATSRDRGSQYNEQFF. V is TRBV15 and J is TRBJ2-1; D is perhaps TRBD2 (5 bases). From germline, CDR1 is LNHNV and CDR2 YYDKDF (reference sequence). The germline V and J ends were trimmed by 0 bases and 4 bases, with 13 bases remaining between them. The CDR3 contains 16 residues. Based on the CDR3 plus reference TRBV15 and TRBJ2-1, the full variable domain is DAMVIQNPRYQVTQFGKPVTLSCSQTLNHNVMYWYQQKSSQAPKLLFHYYDKDFNNEADTPDNFQSRRPNTSFCFLDIRSPGLGDTAMYLCATSRDRGSQYNEQFFGPGTRLTVL.

The rearrangement links TRBV4-2 to TRBJ2-2; D not certain. This CDR3 has 13 amino acids. V was clipped by 0 bases and J by 6 bases, with 5 bases between them. Germline values: CDR1 LGHNA, CDR2 YNFKEQ. The CDR3 loop reads CASSQEPSGELFF. The CDR3 DNA reads TGTGCCAGCAGCCAAGAACCATCCGGGGAGCTGTTTTTT.

This sequence joins TRBV29-1 and TRBJ2-3; 8 nucleotides agree with TRBD1. This CDR3 spans 15 amino acids. Germline V gene data show CDR1 as SQVTM and CDR2 as ANQGSEA. V lost 5 bases, J lost 1 base, and 8 bases stayed unmatched. In DNA, the CDR3 is TGCAGCGTTAAGCAGGGGGCCCGGGGCACAGATACGCAGTATTTT. Translated, it gives CSVKQGARGTDTQYF.

This chain links TRBV7-8 with TRBJ2-1, with D tentatively TRBD1 or TRBD2 (6 bases each). Germline CDR1 is SGHVS and CDR2 is FQNEAQ. Trimming stripped 6 bases from V and 3 bases from J, with 18 bases between. This CDR3 contains 16 residues. The CDR3 coding sequence is TGTGCCAGCAGTCAAAAGGGGGGCGGATACTACAATGAGCAGTTCTTC. Encoded protein: CASSQKGGGYYNEQFF.

This rearrangement joins TRBV7-3 to TRBJ2-2; a weak D match, TRBD1 (6 bases). The CDR3 covers 14 residues. CDR1 and CDR2 (germline): SGHTA, FQGTGA. V lost 6 bases to trimming and J lost 5 bases, with 13 bases between them. CDR3 amino acids: CASSPGHTTGELFF. CDR3 DNA: TGTGCCAGCAGTCCGGGACACACTACCGGGGAGCTGTTTTTT.

CDR3 in DNA: TGCGCCAGCAGTCAATTGAGGGGACAGGATAACTATGGCTACACCTTC. This encodes CASSQLRGQDNYGYTF. V is TRBV23-1 and J is TRBJ1-2, with 8 bases matching TRBD1. TRBV23-1 is labeled an ORF, and its function is uncertain. V was pared by 1 base and J by 1 base, with 5 bases of the junction left unmatched. This CDR3 comprises 16 residues.

V is TRBV12-3 or TRBV12-4 and J is TRBJ2-5, with D unresolved. The V end lost 2 bases, the J end lost 5 bases, and 9 bases lay between the germline ends. The length of the CDR3 is 13 residues. The DNA for the CDR3 is TGTGCCAGCAGTTTATATGGAAGGGAGACCCAGTACTTC. Translation gives CASSLYGRETQYF.

The rearrangement links TRBV3-1 (or the pseudogene TRBV3-2) to TRBJ1-1, with 8 bases matching TRBD1. The length of the CDR3 is 14 residues. Germline CDR1 LGHDT, CDR2 YNNKEL (reference sequence). V shed 3 bases and J 4 bases; nucleotides not matched to a gene: 4. This chain's CDR3 is CASSHGQGSTEAFF. The CDR3 DNA follows: TGTGCCAGCAGCCACGGACAGGGATCCACTGAAGCTTTCTTT.